Given below is one TCR beta chain in context. Its recognized antigen is unknown. Base qualities were left out, and no much larger clone turns up one base away. The donors belonged to the validation cohort of about 110 subjects, which was separate from the 666-subject first cohort. This record comes from a study of cytomegalovirus exposure and HLA in healthy donors (dated by TCRdb to 2016 to 2017). Background on the whole study: The 700 or so repertoires of the first cohort and the roughly 120 validation repertoires were produced on the same platform, according to a later analysis. The study aimed to test whether signatures of past pathogen exposure could be identified by cataloging public T cell receptors. A separate validation cohort of roughly 120 different subjects was used in addition to the approximately 700-subject first cohort. High-throughput TCR immunosequencing, statistical association of individual TCRs with disease status, and machine learning were combined to predict cytomegalovirus infection status. Broad study findings and their caveats: A later analysis had no HLA typing for the validation cohort, so co-occurrence there was scored across all 120 repertoires. Three of the identified cytomegalovirus-associated TCR beta chains were confirmed in vitro to be specific for cytomegalovirus antigens. In a later analysis, TCRs clustered in the first cohort were found to also tend to co-occur in the roughly 120 validation repertoires, with about 94% of cluster scores above 0. The classifier was reported to diagnose cytomegalovirus status with high specificity and sensitivity in both the original and validation cohorts. Across donors, most TCR sequences were observed very rarely, whereas some public TCRs were present in many individuals. The authors suggested that the approach could potentially be extended to other disease states and immunological phenotypes. A total of 164 TCR beta chains were listed by the study as associated with cytomegalovirus.

Taken from the germline V gene, the CDR1 and CDR2 loops are LGHNA and YSLEER. For this chain, trimming is 2 bases at the V end and 6 bases at the J end, and the number of junction bases without a gene match is 14. Spanning cysteine to phenylalanine, the CDR3 consists of 18 amino acids. Just CDR3 DNA is preserved here, 54 bases in frame from base 1. The library relied on the immunoSEQ multiplex PCR assay. The paper's data handling went like this. A statistical classification framework was built to diagnose cytomegalovirus status from the catalog of TCR beta chain sequences. This is the immuneACCESS table as TCRdb keeps it, with only in-frame sequences that have V and J called. A part of the clones is gone; compared with another copy, unresolved V genes explain less than half, and the rest is unexplained. That table is the source of V, J and clone size, and D and trimming were worked out from the DNA. This sample has 90,000 to 110,000 clones in its table, and about 90% of those were observed once. 2% to 2.5% of the sample lies in the top ten.

This receptor was taken from a woman aged 18 to 35 in good health and CMV-seronegative. The chain couples TRBV4-3 to TRBJ2-1; 9 bases in the middle match TRBD1. Material: PBMCs. The CDR3 protein: CASSQPVLGQGFGNEQFF. The sequenced DNA: TGCGCCAGCAGCCAACCAGTGCTAGGACAGGGGTTTGGCAATGAGCAGTTCTTC.